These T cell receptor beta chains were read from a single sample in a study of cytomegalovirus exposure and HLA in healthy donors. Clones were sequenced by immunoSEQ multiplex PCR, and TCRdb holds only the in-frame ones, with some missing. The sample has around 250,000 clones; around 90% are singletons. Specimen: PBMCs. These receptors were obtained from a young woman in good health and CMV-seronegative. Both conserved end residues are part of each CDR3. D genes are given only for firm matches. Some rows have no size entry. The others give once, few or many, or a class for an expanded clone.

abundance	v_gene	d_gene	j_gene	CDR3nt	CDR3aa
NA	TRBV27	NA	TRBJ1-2	TGTGCCAGCAGTTTCCAGGGAGGTGGGTATGGCTACACCTTC	CASSFQGGGYGYTF
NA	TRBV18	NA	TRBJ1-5	TGTGCCAGCTCACCAGGCGTAGGCAGGGACAATCAGCCCCAGCATTTT	CASSPGVGRDNQPQHF
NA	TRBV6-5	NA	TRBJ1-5	TGTGCCAGCAGTTACTCATGGGGGGGGAATCAGCCCCAGCATTTT	CASSYSWGGNQPQHF
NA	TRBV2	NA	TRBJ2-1	TGTGCCAGCAGACCCGACAGTGCTGAGCAGTTCTTC	CASRPDSAEQFF
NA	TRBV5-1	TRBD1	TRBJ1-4	TGCGCCAGCAGCTTGAATAGACAGGGGGCGGAAACTAATGAAAAACTGTTTTTT	CASSLNRQGAETNEKLFF
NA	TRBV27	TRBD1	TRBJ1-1	TGTGCCAGCAGTTTATCGGCCCCGGGACAGGTCAACACTGAAGCTTTCTTT	CASSLSAPGQVNTEAFF
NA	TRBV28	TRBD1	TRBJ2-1	TGTGCCAGCAGTTCGAGGGACAGCGCGTACTACAATGAGCAGTTCTTC	CASSSRDSAYYNEQFF
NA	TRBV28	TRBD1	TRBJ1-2	TGTGCCAGCAGTCCCCATATAGGGACAGGTTTCCCCGGGGATGGCTACACCTTC	CASSPHIGTGFPGDGYTF
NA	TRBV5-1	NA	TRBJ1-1	TGCGCCAGCAGCTGGGCGGGGGTTGACACTGAAGCTTTCTTT	CASSWAGVDTEAFF
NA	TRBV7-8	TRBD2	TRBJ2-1	TGTGCCAGCAGCCTTAGCGGGGGGGCCTTAAATGAGCAGTTCTTC	CASSLSGGALNEQFF
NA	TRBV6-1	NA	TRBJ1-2	TGTGCCAGCAGTGTTAAACAGGGAACAGGGGGCTACACCTTC	CASSVKQGTGGYTF
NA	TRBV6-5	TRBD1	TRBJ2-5	TGTGCCAGCAGTTTGAACAGGGGGCGAGGTGTGACCCAGTACTTC	CASSLNRGRGVTQYF
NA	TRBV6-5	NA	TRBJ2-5	TGTGCCAGCAGTTACTTTATGAGGGACCAAGAGACCCAGTACTTC	CASSYFMRDQETQYF
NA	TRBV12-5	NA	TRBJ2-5	TGTGCTAGTGGTTTGGGACTACAGGGAGCAGAGACCCAGTACTTC	CASGLGLQGAETQYF
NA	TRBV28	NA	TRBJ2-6	TGTGCCAGCAGTCGAGGGTTTGGGGCCAACGTCCTGACTTTC	CASSRGFGANVLTF
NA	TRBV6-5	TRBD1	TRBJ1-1	TGTGCCAGCAGACCTTCCACAGGGGGCACCCCTGAAGCTTTCTTT	CASRPSTGGTPEAFF
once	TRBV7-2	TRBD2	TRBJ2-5	TGTGCCAGCAGCTTAGGGGGTGCTAGCGGGGGAGAGACCCAGTACTTC	CASSLGGASGGETQYF
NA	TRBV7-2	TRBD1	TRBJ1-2	TGTGCCAGCAGGTCCCTGCCCTGGACAGGGCTGGGGGGCTACACCTTC	CASRSLPWTGLGGYTF
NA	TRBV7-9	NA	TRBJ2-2	TGTGCCAGCAGCTTATTTCAGAACACCGGGGAGCTGTTTTTT	CASSLFQNTGELFF
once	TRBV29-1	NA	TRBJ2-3	TGCAGCGTTGGATTGGCGGGGGATACGCAGTATTTT	CSVGLAGDTQYF
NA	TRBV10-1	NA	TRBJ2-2	TGCGCCAGCAGTGAGTCGGCTGAGCCGGGGGGGGAGCTGTTTTTT	CASSESAEPGGELFF
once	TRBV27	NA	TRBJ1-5	TGTGCCAGCAGTTACACAGGTGAGGGCAATCAGCCCCAGCATTTT	CASSYTGEGNQPQHF
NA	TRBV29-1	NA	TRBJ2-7	TGCAGCGTTGGGGCGGGACAGCTGGCCGAGCAGTACTTC	CSVGAGQLAEQYF
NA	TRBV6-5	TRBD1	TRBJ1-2	TGTGCCAGCAGCTTAGGACAGGGCACGTATGGCTACACCTTC	CASSLGQGTYGYTF
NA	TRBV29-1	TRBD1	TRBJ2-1	TGCAGCGTAGTAACCACAGGGGGCTCTCCCTACAATGAGCAGTTCTTC	CSVVTTGGSPYNEQFF
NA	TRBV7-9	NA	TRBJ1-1	TGTGCCAGCAGCTTAGGGGGGCTGGGCACTGAAGCTTTCTTT	CASSLGGLGTEAFF
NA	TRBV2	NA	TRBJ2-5	TGTGCCAGCAACACTAGGCAACAAGAGACCCAGTACTTC	CASNTRQQETQYF
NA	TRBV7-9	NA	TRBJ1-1	TGTGCCAGCAGCTCCCGACAGGCCCGCACTGAAGCTTTCTTT	CASSSRQARTEAFF
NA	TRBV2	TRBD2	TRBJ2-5	TGTGCCAGCAGTGACGGGGTCATTGCTAGCGGGGGTGAAGAGACCCAGTACTTC	CASSDGVIASGGEETQYF
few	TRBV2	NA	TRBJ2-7	TGTGCCAGCAGAACAGGACGGATCTCCTACGAGCAGTACTTC	CASRTGRISYEQYF
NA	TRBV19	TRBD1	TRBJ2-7	TGTGCCAGTAGTCCTGGACAGGGCCTCCCCTACGAGCAGTACTTC	CASSPGQGLPYEQYF
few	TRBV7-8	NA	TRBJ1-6	TGTGCCAGCAGGAACGACAGGACTTTGGGTAATTCACCCCTCCACTTT	CASRNDRTLGNSPLHF
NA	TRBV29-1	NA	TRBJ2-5	TGCAGCGTTGAAGGCGGCAGGGGTGGTCGGGAGACCCAGTACTTC	CSVEGGRGGRETQYF
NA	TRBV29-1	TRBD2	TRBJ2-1	TGCAGCGTTGAAGGAGGTCGGACTAGCGGGGGGGCCGGTAACAATGAGCAGTTCTTC	CSVEGGRTSGGAGNNEQFF
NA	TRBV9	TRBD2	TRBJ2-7	TGTGCCAGCAGCGTCGGTCTCCAGCGGGGGGGCCAACGGAACGAGCAGTACTTC	CASSVGLQRGGQRNEQYF
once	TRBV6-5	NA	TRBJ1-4	TGTGCCAGCAGTTACTCGATATTGCTGGCTGATGAAAAACTGTTTTTT	CASSYSILLADEKLFF